This record concerns one T cell receptor (beta chain) sequence. No cognate antigen has been identified for it. Base qualities are missing; no much larger clone stands one base away. Relative to germline, V is missing 3 bases and J is missing 4 bases, with 8 bases of the junction outside any gene match. CDR1 and CDR2, looked up from the germline V gene (reference sequence), are DFQATT and SNEGSKA. Reading from cysteine to phenylalanine, the CDR3 counts 15 amino acids. Kept here is only the CDR3 DNA, which spans 45 bases and is read in frame from base 1. Total RNA was isolated from unfractionated whole blood collected in Tempus Blood RNA tubes. As TCR sequencing controls, about five healthy volunteers were used, with blood taken at day 0, 2 weeks and 6 weeks. This entry belongs to a study of human T cells and chemical hapten exposure (dated by TCRdb to 2020 to 2022). Background for the entire study: The libraries were sequenced as a pool, and the TCR yield per sample differed mostly because of small variations in library volumes within the pool. The study tracked peripheral blood TCR repertoire changes in vivo during primary and secondary sensitization to the hapten diphenylcyclopropenone (DPC) in alopecia patients. Each blood RNA sample was used to sequence both TCR alpha and TCR beta chains. Overall study outcomes, separate from this receptor: DPC sensitization did not change the number of TCRs with a frequency above 1 in 1000, and there was no evidence of changes in global repertoire structure. Repeated subsampling changed both the strength of the expansion versus patch-test correlation and the threshold at which the correlation became significant.

Libraries came from 5' RACE. The sequencer was an Illumina MiSeq. Library preparation attached unique molecular identifiers to individual cDNA molecules for quantitative, reproducible TCR counting. Per the authors' processing: Samples had a median of about 96,000 TCRs, with a range from about 23,224 to 750,000. The Decombinator software suite was used to annotate the V, J and CDR3 of the TCR reads. Every sample was subsampled to the same number of TCRs (28,000) for the PS versus PT1 abundance plots. TCRs were defined as expanded if absent before sensitization and observed at least eight times at the 2-week time point. TCRdb's own reprocessing of the public reads used fastp at Q25 and MiXCR and kept productive beta chains. Each entry is one CDR3 protein sequence, shown with its most common DNA and genes. In this record, the V and J calls reflect TCRdb's handling and not the investigators' own analysis. Present in this sample are under 150,000 distinct CDR3 sequences, roughly a fifth of which were seen just once. Together, the top ten hold 2.5% to 3% of the sample.

The sequence was collected from a human donor in good health. The rearrangement joined TRBV20-1 to TRBJ2-3; TRBD2 agrees with 9 junctional bases. CDR3 protein: CSARDSGRYADTQYF. The nucleotide sequence reads TGCAGTGCTAGGGACAGCGGGAGGTATGCAGATACGCAGTATTTT.